The TCR beta chain described here comes from a study of glioma-infiltrating T cells. V dropped 5 bases and J dropped 1 base, with 8 bases sitting between them. The CDR3 length is 12 residues. CDR1 and CDR2 (germline): SQVTM, ANQGSEA. The iRepertoire nested amplicon-rescue multiplex PCR amplified TCR alpha and beta CDR3s from RNA. TCRdb recomputed calls from the multiplex PCR reads with MiXCR, one row per CDR3 protein. In the table there are some 85,000 distinct CDR3 sequences, about a quarter of which are singletons. This clonotype appeared once. Just one base apart from a much larger clone, this may be a read error.

The chain joins TRBV29-1 to TRBJ1-1; no firm D call. Sequencing was done on a sample of glioma tissue, nonneoplastic brain tissue, or PBMCs (not recorded which). The TCR comes from a human donor with low-grade glioma or glioblastoma, undergoing nonglioma brain surgery, or in good health (not recorded which). CDR3 sequence: CSVPTSNTEAFF. The DNA of the CDR3 is TGCAGCGTTCCAACCTCGAACACTGAAGCTTTCTTT.